A selection of T cell receptor beta chains follows, all from one sample in a study of shared clonotypes between healthy human individuals. Generated by immunoSEQ multiplex PCR, the TCRdb table keeps only in-frame clones and is missing some. The data contain approximately 1,500,000 clones, 95% to 97% of them singletons. The sequenced sample was naive CD4+ T cells sorted from blood. All receptors derive from a young man in good health. Both conserved end residues are trimmed from each CDR3. Each record gives: J gene, V gene, CDR3 protein.

TRBJ2-1	TRBV2	ASSELRGRGNEQF
TRBJ1-4	TRBV5-1	ASSLGGPEKLF
TRBJ2-7	TRBV29-1	SVAPGGYEQY
TRBJ2-1	TRBV20-1	SPGRYNEQF
TRBJ2-5	TRBV5-1	ASSVTGTGQETQY
TRBJ2-7	TRBV5-5	ASSLVSEHSYEQY
TRBJ1-1	TRBV18	ASSSLQVNTEAF
TRBJ2-7	TRBV5-1	ASSSLAGLEQY
TRBJ1-2	TRBV28	ASTPPATHGYT
TRBJ1-2	TRBV28	ASSLLAYGYT
TRBJ2-2	TRBV29-1	SVERTGRTGELF
TRBJ2-1	TRBV10-1	ASSESKGLGSYNEQF
TRBJ2-5	TRBV5-1	ASSSPVVLAGGKETQY
TRBJ2-7	TRBV5-8	ASSLTGGRIHEQY
TRBJ2-3	TRBV7-6	ASSLTDTQY
TRBJ2-5	TRBV5-1	ASSEGGRGEETQY
TRBJ2-2	TRBV7-2	ASSLRFYTGELF
TRBJ1-2	TRBV2	AEGTGVEGYT
TRBJ2-2	TRBV18	ASSPLRTAGGRNTGELF
TRBJ2-5	TRBV5-1	ASSDSQETQY
TRBJ2-1	TRBV18	ASTGLAGVQSYNEQF
TRBJ2-1	TRBV10-3	AIRETGPSNEQF
TRBJ2-7	TRBV9	ASSVNGGSYEQY
TRBJ1-5	TRBV28	ASSFRSGVDNQPQH
TRBJ2-7	TRBV18	ASSPPLISGLFREQY
TRBJ2-1	TRBV28	ASSLATRGAYNEQF
TRBJ2-4	TRBV5-6	ASSLDRGFVIQY
TRBJ2-3	TRBV7-2	ASSLSQATSTQY
TRBJ2-2	TRBV5-6	ASSLAGGPNTGELF
TRBJ2-5	TRBV7-8	ASSLWSETQY
TRBJ1-6	TRBV2	ASLRPKYRREPSSYNSPLH
TRBJ2-7	TRBV5-6	ASSILAGVYEQY
TRBJ2-3	TRBV5-1	ASSPPGGRPRGTDTQY
TRBJ2-5	TRBV9	ASSLGGTGGLETQY
TRBJ2-7	TRBV5-4	ASSPKGGQKHEQY
TRBJ2-1	TRBV7-6	ASSPLFSSYNEQF
TRBJ2-3	TRBV9	ASSPRTGVLGTDTQY
TRBJ2-7	TRBV7-2	ASSLGRDYEQY
TRBJ2-5	TRBV4-1	ASSLIWGELWETQY
TRBJ1-2	TRBV6-5	ASSSQGRDGYT
TRBJ2-1	TRBV19	ASSIGTSGRAHNEQF
TRBJ1-2	TRBV5-4	ASSLVQEYYGYT
TRBJ1-1	TRBV2	ASSDRGFGEAF
TRBJ1-4	TRBV6-1	ASSGQGELF
TRBJ2-5	TRBV7-9	ASSLVETQY
TRBJ2-1	TRBV7-3	ASSSISGQSFNEQF
TRBJ1-1	TRBV5-4	ASSKGGPTEAF
TRBJ2-7	TRBV6-5	ASSYSGGRSTYEQY
TRBJ1-3	TRBV11-2	ASSIRQGGNTIY
TRBJ2-5	TRBV7-8	ASSFLSLGAQETQY
TRBJ1-4	TRBV28	ASSGVMRTSTNEKLF
TRBJ1-4	TRBV7-2	ASSLGGAASPRTNEKLF
TRBJ2-5	TRBV29-1	SVALVKGTQY
TRBJ2-3	TRBV29-1	SVEHREIADTQY
TRBJ1-2	TRBV2	ASSANDRLFGYG